Sequencing of this TCR beta chain was carried out in a study of cytomegalovirus exposure and HLA in healthy donors. TCRdb's copy holds only in-frame clones and misses some; the assay was immunoSEQ multiplex PCR. This sample yields about 200,000 clones, of which approximately 82% are seen a single time; 13% belongs to the top ten. On this clone itself: What it recognizes is unknown.

Findings of the study overall: The study flagged roughly 160 TCR beta chains as cytomegalovirus-associated. Rare sequences made up most TCRs, while some public TCRs were found in many donors. In vitro testing confirmed a few CMV-associated chains as specific for CMV antigens.

The sample taken for sequencing was PBMCs. This TCR derives from a woman aged 25-40 years in good health and CMV-seropositive.

The CDR3 loop is CSVVDTATNEKLFF. The DNA of the CDR3 is TGCAGCGTGGTCGACACAGCAACTAATGAAAAACTGTTTTTT. The chain joins TRBV29-1 to TRBJ1-4; no clear D gene. This CDR3 spans 14 amino acids. The V gene lost 6 bases and the J gene lost 0 bases, with 11 bases spanning the gap. Germline V lookup: CDR1 SQVTM, CDR2 ANQGSEA. Full variable domain (missing parts from reference TRBV29-1 and TRBJ1-4): SAVISQKPSRDICQRGTSLTIQCQVDSQVTMMFWYRQQPGQSLTLIATANQGSEATYESGFVIDKFPISRPNLTFSTLTVSNMSPEDSSIYLCSVVDTATNEKLFFGSGTQLSVL.